What follows are 21 T cell receptor beta chains derived from one specimen sequenced in a study of blood T cell repertoires in COVID-19. The repertoire was sequenced with immunoSEQ multiplex PCR; TCRdb's copy has only in-frame clones and lacks some. The data show roughly 120,000 clones, 60% to 80% seen once. The sample comprised peripheral blood. These receptors originate from a woman older than 75 with active or convalescent COVID-19.

The chain joins TRBV5-1 to TRBJ2-7, with 7 bases aligning to TRBD2. Trimming removed 3 bases from V and 3 bases from J; junction bases left unmatched: 9. Germline CDR1 SGHRS, CDR2 YFSETQ. The CDR3 length is 15 residues. The CDR3 coding sequence is TGCGCCAGCAGCTCCTTAGGCGCGGGAGACTACGAGCAGTACTTC. This sequence encodes CASSSLGAGDYEQYF. The entire variable domain, with the rest obtained from reference TRBV5-1 and TRBJ2-7, is as follows: KAGVTQTPRYLIKTRGQQVTLSCSPISGHRSVSWYQQTPGQGLQFLFEYFSETQRNKGNFPGRFSGRQFSNSRSEMNVSTLELGDSALYLCASSSLGAGDYEQYFGPGTRLTVT.

The count of this clone is one. The chain is built from TRBV10-1 and TRBJ1-1; 10 nucleotides align to TRBD1. V was pared by 6 bases and J by 5 bases, with 15 bases of the junction left unmatched. The CDR3 covers 17 residues. Germline lookup yields CDR1 WNHNN and CDR2 SYGVQD (reference sequence). The CDR3 DNA follows: TGCGCCAGCAGCGTACCCGGGACAGGGGAGGGTTGGACTGAAGCTTTCTTT. It encodes CASSVPGTGEGWTEAFF.

The rearrangement links TRBV4-2 to TRBJ2-7, with 14 nucleotides matching TRBD2. Germline CDR1 reads LGHNA; CDR2 reads YNFKEQ. The CDR3 runs 19 residues. The V and J ends lost 0 bases and 1 base, in that order; junction bases with no gene match: 8. CDR3: CASSQEGLAGVIGSYEQYF. CDR3 DNA: TGTGCCAGCAGCCAAGAGGGACTAGCGGGAGTTATAGGATCCTACGAGCAGTACTTC.

The CDR3 loop reads CASSDFGAGGYTGELFF. The CDR3 DNA follows: TGTGCCAGCAGTGATTTCGGGGCAGGGGGCTACACCGGGGAGCTGTTTTTT. The chain has TRBV25-1 and TRBJ2-2, with 8 bases fitting TRBD1. The trim removed 3 bases at V and 3 bases at J, leaving 9 bases unmatched. The CDR3 length is 17 residues. The germline gives CDR1 MGHDK, CDR2 SYGVNS.

This chain joins TRBV20-1 and TRBJ1-2; 9 nucleotides match TRBD1. V was pared by 3 bases and J by 13 bases, with 18 bases of the junction left unmatched. The CDR3 sequence is 15 residues long. CDR1 is DFQATT and CDR2 is SNEGSKA in the germline V gene (reference sequence). CDR3 DNA: TGCAGTGCTAGTGACCCAGGGACAGGGTTTATAGTGGGCACCTTC. Encoded protein: CSASDPGTGFIVGTF.

The chain joins TRBV6-1 to TRBJ1-1; D is perhaps TRBD1 (6 bases). Germline V gene lookup returns CDR1 MNHNS and CDR2 SASEGT. V lost 3 bases, J lost 4 bases, and 12 bases lay in between. The CDR3 is 14 amino acids. As DNA, the CDR3 is TGTGCCAGCAGTGATAGGGGGAGCGGCACTGAAGCTTTCTTT. Translated, it gives CASSDRGSGTEAFF.

The CDR3, as DNA: TGTGCCAGCAGCCGAGGACAGGAGGTGGATACGCAGTATTTT. Residues: CASSRGQEVDTQYF. The rearrangement joins TRBV5-6 to TRBJ2-3; TRBD1 matches at 7 bases. The CDR3 covers 14 residues. With V trimmed by 4 bases and J by 6 bases, 8 bases remained unmatched. From germline, CDR1 is SGHDT and CDR2 YYEEEE.

The chain has TRBV27 and TRBJ2-2, with TRBD2 matching 14 bases. Germline V CDR1 and CDR2: MNHEY, SMNVEV (reference sequence). The CDR3 has 18 residues. V lost 4 bases and J lost 3; bases outside the gene matches: 7. CDR3 residues: CASSSTSGRARYTGELFF. CDR3 DNA sequence: TGTGCCAGCAGTTCGACTAGCGGGAGGGCCCGTTACACCGGGGAGCTGTTTTTT.

The V and J genes are TRBV6-5 and TRBJ1-3, with D tentatively TRBD1 (6 bases). The germline V and J ends were trimmed by 6 bases and 0 bases, with 12 bases remaining between them. The CDR3 loop spans 15 amino acids. Germline V gene data show CDR1 as MNHEY and CDR2 as SVGAGI. CDR3 bases: TGTGCCAGCAGACGACAGGCGAACTCTGGAAACACCATATATTTT. Amino acid sequence: CASRRQANSGNTIYF.

The chain has TRBV29-1 and TRBJ2-3; 7 bases line up with TRBD1. J gave up 4 bases and V 1 base, and 8 bases lay outside the gene matches. The CDR3 has 15 amino acids. Germline assignment: CDR1 SQVTM and CDR2 ANQGSEA. The chain's CDR3 is CSVEAKTGFADTQYF. CDR3 in DNA: TGCAGCGTTGAAGCGAAGACAGGGTTTGCAGATACGCAGTATTTT.

This rearrangement joins TRBV19 to TRBJ1-2, with D unclear. The V end was cut by 3 bases, the J end by 4 bases, with 9 bases between. The CDR3 spans 13 residues. The germline V gene has CDR1 LNHDA and CDR2 SQIVND (reference sequence). CDR3 in amino acids: CASSIQQSYGYTF. The CDR3 nucleotides read TGTGCCAGTAGTATCCAACAGAGCTATGGCTACACCTTC.

The chain couples TRBV6-2 or TRBV6-3 to TRBJ2-4; no clear D. Germline CDR1 is MNHEY and CDR2 is SVGEGT. The CDR3 extends over 12 amino acids. Trimming removed 5 bases at V and 5 bases at J, with 7 bases between. CDR3 protein: CASSRVQNIQYF. Here the CDR3 DNA reads TGTGCCAGCAGTCGAGTCCAAAACATTCAGTACTTC.

The CDR3 DNA reads as TGTGCCAGCAGCGTAGGGACAGGGGGGACCTACGAGCAGTACTTC. Protein: CASSVGTGGTYEQYF. The chain is built from TRBV9 and TRBJ2-7, with 10 positions matching TRBD1. V gave up 0 bases and J gave up 2 bases; unmatched junction bases: 2. This CDR3 is built from 15 residues. In germline, CDR1 is SGDLS, CDR2 YYNGEE.

J is TRBJ1-2 and V is TRBV11-1, with D hard to call. The CDR3 totals 16 residues. V lost 0 bases to trimming and J lost 3 bases, with 14 bases between them. Germline-derived CDR1 and CDR2 are SGHAT and FQDESV (reference sequence). The CDR3 sequence is CASSLAGVPLDYGYTF. The CDR3 coding sequence is TGTGCCAGCAGCTTAGCCGGGGTTCCCTTGGACTATGGCTACACCTTC.

This chain links TRBV7-2 with TRBJ2-7, with TRBD1 matching 9 bases. Germline CDR1 reads SGHTA; CDR2 reads FQGNSA. This CDR3 is 15 amino acids long. The trim removed 7 bases at V and 5 bases at J, leaving 12 bases unmatched. The CDR3 DNA is TGTGCCAGCAATCGACTGACAGGGGGAGTCCACGAGCAGTACTTC. Amino acids: CASNRLTGGVHEQYF.

V is TRBV9 and J is TRBJ2-7; TRBD1 agrees at 7 bases. Germline CDR1 SGDLS, CDR2 YYNGEE. The CDR3 loop spans 15 amino acids. V dropped 4 bases and J dropped 6; count of bases not matched to a gene: 13. CDR3 DNA: TGTGCCAGCAGCACAGGGGCGATGGACGAACGCGAGCAGTACTTC. It translates to CASSTGAMDEREQYF.

This sequence joins TRBV5-4 and TRBJ2-1, with D hard to call. The CDR3 is made up of 12 amino acids. In germline, CDR1 is SGHNT, CDR2 YYREEE (reference sequence). Trimming took 5 bases from V and 6 from J, leaving 9 bases between them. The CDR3 sequence: CASRSPGNEQFF. The CDR3 region has the DNA TGTGCCAGCAGGTCTCCAGGCAATGAGCAGTTCTTC.

Details on this clone: Distinct nucleotide sequences in the sample also encode this CDR3. The V gene is TRBV5-4, the J gene TRBJ1-1; TRBD1 agrees at 7 bases. Germline V gene sequence: CDR1 SGHNT, CDR2 YYREEE (reference sequence). The V and J ends lost 0 bases and 1 base, in that order; junction bases with no gene match: 0. CDR3 length: 14 amino acids. CDR3 loop: CASSLAGGNTEAFF. CDR3 DNA sequence: TGTGCCAGCAGCTTGGCAGGGGGGAACACTGAAGCTTTCTTT.

V and J are TRBV15 and TRBJ2-7; possible D gene TRBD2, 5 bases. This CDR3 contains 13 residues. Deletions cut 1 base from V and 5 bases from J, with 9 bases between. The germline V gene has CDR1 LNHNV and CDR2 YYDKDF (reference sequence). DNA for the CDR3: TGTGCCACCAGCAGAGGGGCGGGCCACGAGCAGTACTTC. It yields the protein CATSRGAGHEQYF. The entire variable domain, with the rest obtained from reference TRBV15 and TRBJ2-7, is as follows: DAMVIQNPRYQVTQFGKPVTLSCSQTLNHNVMYWYQQKSSQAPKLLFHYYDKDFNNEADTPDNFQSRRPNTSFCFLDIRSPGLGDTAMYLCATSRGAGHEQYFGPGTRLTVT.

The CDR3 here is CASSQEAGTYNEQFF. DNA for the CDR3: TGCGCCAGCAGCCAGGAGGCGGGGACCTACAATGAGCAGTTCTTC. V usage is TRBV5-1 and J usage is TRBJ2-1; the D gene is possibly TRBD2 (6 bases). The CDR3 contains 15 residues. Per the germline V gene, CDR1 is SGHRS and CDR2 is YFSETQ. The V end was cut by 4 bases, the J end by 2 bases, with 13 bases between.

The genes are TRBV5-1 and TRBJ1-3; D remains unclear. Looked up from germline, CDR1 is SGHRS and CDR2 is YFSETQ. There are 16 residues in the CDR3. The V and J ends lost 2 bases and 2 bases respectively, with 14 bases between them. CDR3 nucleotides: TGCGCCAGCAGCTTTCTTGGGAGCCTAACTGGAAACACCATATATTTT. It translates to CASSFLGSLTGNTIYF. Complete variable domain (other parts from reference TRBV5-1 and TRBJ1-3): KAGVTQTPRYLIKTRGQQVTLSCSPISGHRSVSWYQQTPGQGLQFLFEYFSETQRNKGNFPGRFSGRQFSNSRSEMNVSTLELGDSALYLCASSFLGSLTGNTIYFGEGSWLTVV.